This is a list of T cell receptor beta chains from one sample in a study of OX40 agonist ivuxolimab in advanced cancers. Using immunoSEQ multiplex PCR, the repertoire was profiled, and TCRdb retains in-frame clones only, with some absent. The data hold about 90,000 clones, with approximately 91% observed a single time. The specimen was CD4+ or CD8+ T cells sorted from blood, collected in a trial of the OX40 agonist ivuxolimab. The receptors were sampled from an adult with an advanced solid tumor such as melanoma, head and neck, liver or kidney cancer. Both conserved end residues are part of each CDR3. Fields, in order: clone size, V gene, D gene, J gene, CDR3 protein, CDR3 DNA. The D gene is left open where the match is weak. Where a row states a size, it is once, few, many or the class of an expanded clone; other rows omit it.

NA	TRBV7-2	NA	TRBJ2-3	CASSLDPPSTDTQYF	TGTGCCAGCAGCTTAGATCCTCCTAGCACAGATACGCAGTATTTT
NA	TRBV28	TRBD2	TRBJ2-1	CASSPLLAGFNEQFF	TGTGCCAGCAGTCCTCTACTAGCGGGGTTCAATGAGCAGTTCTTC
NA	TRBV4-1	NA	TRBJ2-1	CASSQVDIVSYNEQFF	TGCGCCAGCAGCCAAGTGGACATCGTCTCCTACAATGAGCAGTTCTTC
NA	TRBV27	TRBD1	TRBJ2-7	CARTPGTGFYEQYF	TGTGCCAGGACCCCCGGGACAGGGTTTTACGAGCAGTACTTC
NA	TRBV4-2	NA	TRBJ2-7	CASSQDLGVLYF	TGTGCCAGCAGCCAAGATCTGGGAGTCCTGTACTTC
NA	TRBV4-2	NA	TRBJ1-4	CASSQGGGAGEKLFF	TGTGCCAGCAGCCAAGGAGGAGGGGCCGGGGAAAAACTGTTTTTT
NA	TRBV12-5	NA	TRBJ2-1	CASGFNNEQFF	TGTGCTAGTGGTTTTAACAATGAGCAGTTCTTC
NA	TRBV6-6	NA	TRBJ2-7	CASSYSSSTSVYEQYF	TGTGCCAGCAGTTACTCGAGTTCGACCTCTGTCTACGAGCAGTACTTC
NA	TRBV18	NA	TRBJ2-7	CASSPPGALREQYF	TGTGCCAGCTCACCACCAGGGGCTTTGAGAGAGCAGTACTTC
NA	TRBV2	NA	TRBJ1-1	CASSIMNTEAFF	TGTGCCAGCAGCATTATGAACACTGAAGCTTTCTTT
NA	TRBV2	NA	TRBJ1-5	CASRLGKGTLYNQPQHF	TGTGCCAGTCGGCTGGGGAAGGGGACCCTATACAATCAGCCCCAGCATTTT
NA	TRBV6-1	TRBD1	TRBJ2-7	CASSERTGGHEQYF	TGTGCCAGCAGTGAGAGGACAGGGGGCCACGAGCAGTACTTC
NA	TRBV19	NA	TRBJ1-5	CASSLLDSNQPQHF	TGTGCCAGTAGTCTGCTAGATAGCAATCAGCCCCAGCATTTT
NA	TRBV7-9	TRBD2	TRBJ2-7	CASSRERGSSYEQYF	TGTGCCAGCAGTAGGGAGCGGGGAAGCTCCTACGAGCAGTACTTC
NA	TRBV5-1	NA	TRBJ2-1	CASSLFSFQPYNEQFF	TGCGCCAGCAGCTTGTTTTCCTTCCAGCCTTACAATGAGCAGTTCTTC
NA	TRBV19	NA	TRBJ2-5	CASSITGAETQYF	TGTGCCAGTAGTATCACCGGGGCAGAGACCCAGTACTTC
NA	TRBV7-9	NA	TRBJ2-3	CASSFPRGTDTQYF	TGTGCCAGCAGCTTCCCTCGTGGCACAGATACGCAGTATTTT
few	TRBV11-2	TRBD2	TRBJ2-7	CASSPRLAGDEQYF	TGTGCCAGCAGCCCCAGACTAGCGGGAGACGAGCAGTACTTC
NA	TRBV15	NA	TRBJ1-2	CATSGLQGYTF	TGTGCCACCAGCGGGTTACAAGGCTACACCTTC
NA	TRBV7-9	TRBD1	TRBJ1-1	CASSVRDRRNTEAFF	TGTGCCAGCAGCGTCCGGGACAGGAGGAACACTGAAGCTTTCTTT
few	TRBV4-1	TRBD2	TRBJ2-3	CASSPGHRGGDTQYF	TGCGCCAGCAGCCCGGGGCATCGGGGGGGAGATACGCAGTATTTT
NA	TRBV6-6	NA	TRBJ2-7	CASRRQVPDSYEQYF	TGTGCCAGCAGACGACAAGTCCCCGACTCCTACGAGCAGTACTTC
NA	TRBV7-3	NA	TRBJ1-2	CASSLDRFDGYTF	TGTGCCAGCAGCTTAGACAGATTCGACGGCTACACCTTC